The clone carrying this T cell receptor beta chain was picked up one time. Its antigen is undetermined. The germline CDR1 and CDR2 sequences are SGHRS and YFSETQ. Trimming shortened V by 3 bases and J by 4 bases, and 24 bases separated the two germline ends. The CDR3 covers 18 residues. This sample was included in a study of shared clonotypes between healthy human individuals. The study's findings and limits: The expectation was that sequencing depth would affect clonotype sharing among donors.

Only in-frame clones appear in the TCRdb table, and some are missing; sequencing was by immunoSEQ multiplex PCR. The sample consists of about 460,000 clones, roughly three quarters of them appearing once. The V gene is TRBV5-1, the J gene TRBJ2-3, with a tentative D call TRBD2 (6 bases). The receptor's source is a woman aged 40 to 50 in good health. Some clones in this sample may be carry-over from other donors' samples. The material sequenced was PBMCs. The CDR3 spells CASSSGSLGGGIADTQYF. The CDR3 bases are TGCGCCAGCAGCTCGGGGTCGCTGGGGGGAGGAATTGCAGATACGCAGTATTTT.